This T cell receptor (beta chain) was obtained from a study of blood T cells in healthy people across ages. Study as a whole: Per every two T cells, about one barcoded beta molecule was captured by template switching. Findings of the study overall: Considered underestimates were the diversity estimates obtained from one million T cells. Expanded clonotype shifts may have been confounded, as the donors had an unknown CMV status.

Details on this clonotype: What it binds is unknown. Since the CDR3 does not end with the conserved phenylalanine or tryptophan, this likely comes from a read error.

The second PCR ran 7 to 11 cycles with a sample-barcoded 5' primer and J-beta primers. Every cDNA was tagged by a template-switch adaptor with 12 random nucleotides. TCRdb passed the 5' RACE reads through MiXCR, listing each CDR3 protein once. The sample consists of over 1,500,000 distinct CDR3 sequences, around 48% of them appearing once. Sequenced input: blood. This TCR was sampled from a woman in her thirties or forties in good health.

This CDR3 reads CASSFRLAGALLNYEQYY. The CDR3 coding sequence is TGTGCCAGCAGCTTCAGGCTAGCGGGGGCCCTACTCAACTACGAGCAGTACTAC. The V and J genes are TRBV7-2 and TRBJ2-7; TRBD2 matches at 10 bases. V was pared by 3 bases and J by 3 bases, with 14 bases of the junction left unmatched. This CDR3 is 18 amino acids long. The V gene's germline CDR1 is SGHTA and CDR2 FQGNSA.